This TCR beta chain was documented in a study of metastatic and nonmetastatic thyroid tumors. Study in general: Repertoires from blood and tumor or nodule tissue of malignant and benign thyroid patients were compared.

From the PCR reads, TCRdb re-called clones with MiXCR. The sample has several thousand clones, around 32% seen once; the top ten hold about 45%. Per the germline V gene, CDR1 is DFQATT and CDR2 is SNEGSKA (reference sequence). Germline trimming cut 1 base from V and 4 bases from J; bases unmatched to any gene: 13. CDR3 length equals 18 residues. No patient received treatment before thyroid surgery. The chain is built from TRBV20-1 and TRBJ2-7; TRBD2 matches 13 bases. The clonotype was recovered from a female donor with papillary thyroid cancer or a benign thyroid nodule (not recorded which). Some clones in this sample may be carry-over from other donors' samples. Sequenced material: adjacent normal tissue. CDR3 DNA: TGCAGTGCTAGAGTTGCCCCTGGGACTAGCGGGAAAGGGTACGAGCAGTACTTC. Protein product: CSARVAPGTSGKGYEQYF.